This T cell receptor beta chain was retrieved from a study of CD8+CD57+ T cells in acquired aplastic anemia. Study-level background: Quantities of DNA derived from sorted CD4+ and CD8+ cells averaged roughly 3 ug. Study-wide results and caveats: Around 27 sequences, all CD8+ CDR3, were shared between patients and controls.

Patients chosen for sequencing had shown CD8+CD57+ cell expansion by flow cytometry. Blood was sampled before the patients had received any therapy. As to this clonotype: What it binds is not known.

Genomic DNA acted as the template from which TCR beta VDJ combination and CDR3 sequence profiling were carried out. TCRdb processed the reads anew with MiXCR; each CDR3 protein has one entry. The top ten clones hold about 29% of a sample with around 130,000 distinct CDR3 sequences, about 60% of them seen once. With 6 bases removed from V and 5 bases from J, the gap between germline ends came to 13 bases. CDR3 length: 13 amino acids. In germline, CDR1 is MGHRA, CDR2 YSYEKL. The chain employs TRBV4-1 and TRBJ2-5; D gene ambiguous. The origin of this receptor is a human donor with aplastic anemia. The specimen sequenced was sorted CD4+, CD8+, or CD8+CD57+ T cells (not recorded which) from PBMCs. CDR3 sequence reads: CASSRSRVETQYF. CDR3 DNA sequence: TGCGCCAGCAGTCGCAGTAGAGTGGAGACCCAGTACTTC.